This entry lists 12 T cell receptor beta chains sequenced from one sample in a study of CD8+ T cells in alopecia areata. Once RNA had been extracted, it was reverse transcribed into cDNA to act as the sequencing template. Only in-frame clones appear in the TCRdb table, and some are missing; sequencing was by immunoSEQ multiplex PCR. The table has roughly 150,000 clones, under 60% seen once; the top ten hold roughly a fifth. The material was CD8+ T cells sorted from blood, obtained at week 0. These receptors were taken from a human donor with alopecia areata.

This clone came up a few times. J is TRBJ2-1 and V is TRBV30; no reliable D call. The V end lost 7 bases, the J end lost 7 bases, and 8 bases lay between the germline ends. The CDR3 covers 10 residues. CDR1 GTSNPN and CDR2 SVGIG come from the germline V gene (reference sequence). The CDR3 DNA is TGTGCCTCTCAGAGGAATGAGCAGTTCTTC. It translates to CASQRNEQFF. Full variable domain (remainder filled in from reference TRBV30 and TRBJ2-1): SQTIHQWPATLVQPVGSPLSLECTVEGTSNPNLYWYRQAAGRGLQLLFYSVGIGQISSEVPQNLSASRPQDRQFILSSKKLLLSDSGFYLCASQRNEQFFGPGTRLTVL.

This chain uses TRBV4-1 with TRBJ1-2; a possible D gene is TRBD1 (6 bases). There are 15 residues in the CDR3. CDR1 is MGHRA, CDR2 YSYEKL, per germline. Trimming cost V 1 base and J 4 bases, with 13 bases left between them. This CDR3 is CASSQGVGAGYGYTF. CDR3 DNA: TGCGCCAGCAGCCAAGGGGTGGGGGCCGGCTATGGCTACACCTTC.

This clone was observed a few times. The chain employs TRBV6-5 and TRBJ1-1; D call uncertain. Trimming took 8 bases from V and 2 from J, leaving 12 bases between them. Looked up from germline, CDR1 is MNHEY and CDR2 is SVGAGI. The CDR3 contains 13 residues. The DNA of the CDR3 is TGTGCCAGCGAGTTCAGGAGAAACACTGAAGCTTTCTTT. It is translated as CASEFRRNTEAFF.

This clone was recorded only once. V and J are TRBV7-6 and TRBJ2-3, with a tentative D call TRBD1 (5 bases). This CDR3 has 14 residues. V was shortened by 1 base and J by 4 bases, with 9 bases between the two germline ends. CDR1 and CDR2 from the germline V gene are SGHVS and FNYEAQ. The CDR3 DNA follows: TGTGCCAGCAGCTTAGGGCAGGGCGCAGATACGCAGTATTTT. Amino acids: CASSLGQGADTQYF.

Remarks on this clone: This is likely a read error, given that the CDR3 carries no conserved phenylalanine or tryptophan at its end. Because the CDR3's place on the DNA is in doubt, the DNA is left out and the CDR3 is given as listed by TCRdb. This sequence joins TRBV5-6 and TRBJ2-3; TRBD1, the D gene given by the table, was not confirmed from the DNA. Germline V gene lookup returns CDR1 SGHDT and CDR2 YYEEEE. The length of the CDR3 is 13 amino acids, counting both ends. CDR3 residues: CASSTPSGTGVAD.

V is TRBV4-3 and J is TRBJ1-1, with D tentatively TRBD1 (5 bases). Germline-derived CDR1 and CDR2 are LGHNA and YSLEER. This CDR3 contains 14 residues. Trimming took 4 bases from V and 0 from J, leaving 9 bases between them. The CDR3 loop reads CASSPGRVNTEAFF. DNA of the CDR3: TGCGCCAGCAGCCCTGGCAGGGTGAACACTGAAGCTTTCTTT.

The CDR3 loop is CAWSVSGGAHEQFF. CDR3 bases: TGTGCCTGGAGTGTCTCCGGGGGGGCCCATGAGCAGTTCTTC. The chain employs TRBV30 and TRBJ2-1, with 8 bases that match TRBD2. Germline V lookup: CDR1 GTSNPN, CDR2 SVGIG (reference sequence). V lost 0 bases and J lost 8; bases outside the gene matches: 6. CDR3 size: 14 residues.

This clone was recorded once. The rearrangement uses TRBV6-5 and TRBJ2-1; D may be TRBD2 (7 bases). V shed 0 bases and J shed 6 bases, with 12 bases lying between them. The CDR3 loop spans 15 amino acids. Looked up from germline, CDR1 is MNHEY and CDR2 is SVGAGI. CDR3 sequence (DNA): TGTGCCAGCAGTTACTCTGGCGGGGGCCGCAATGAGCAGTTCTTC. Its translation is CASSYSGGGRNEQFF.

The chain couples TRBV10-3 to TRBJ2-1; the D is unclear. The CDR3 totals 13 residues. CDR1 and CDR2 from the germline V gene are ENHRY and SYGVKD. In nucleotides, the CDR3 is TGTGCTATCTCCCAGACTGAATACAATGAGCAGTTCTTC. It yields the protein CAISQTEYNEQFF.

In DNA, the CDR3 is TGCGCCAGCAGCTTGTTGGGGCTCTACAATGAGCAGTTCTTC. This gives the protein CASSLLGLYNEQFF. The chain joins TRBV5-1 to TRBJ2-1; a possible D gene is TRBD1 (5 bases). V lost 1 base, J lost 3 bases, and 8 bases lay in between. The CDR3 contains 14 residues. Germline lookup yields CDR1 SGHRS and CDR2 YFSETQ. The full variable domain, completed using reference TRBV5-1 and TRBJ2-1, is KAGVTQTPRYLIKTRGQQVTLSCSPISGHRSVSWYQQTPGQGLQFLFEYFSETQRNKGNFPGRFSGRQFSNSRSEMNVSTLELGDSALYLCASSLLGLYNEQFFGPGTRLTVL.

V is TRBV7-9 and J is TRBJ1-6; D call uncertain. The CDR3 is 15 residues long. V gave up 5 bases and J gave up 10 bases, with 18 bases separating them. The germline V gene has CDR1 SEHNR and CDR2 FQNEAQ (reference sequence). CDR3 DNA sequence: TGTGCCAGCAGCGGTGCCGGGCCATCGGACTCACCCCTCCACTTT. Protein: CASSGAGPSDSPLHF.

The J gene is TRBJ2-7, the V gene TRBV27; D not certain. CDR3 length: 12 residues. The germline CDR1 and CDR2 sequences are MNHEY and SMNVEV (reference sequence). The germline V and J ends were trimmed by 8 bases and 0 bases, with 8 bases remaining between them. CDR3 loop: CASGISSYEQYF. CDR3 sequence (DNA): TGTGCCAGCGGAATTAGCTCCTACGAGCAGTACTTC.